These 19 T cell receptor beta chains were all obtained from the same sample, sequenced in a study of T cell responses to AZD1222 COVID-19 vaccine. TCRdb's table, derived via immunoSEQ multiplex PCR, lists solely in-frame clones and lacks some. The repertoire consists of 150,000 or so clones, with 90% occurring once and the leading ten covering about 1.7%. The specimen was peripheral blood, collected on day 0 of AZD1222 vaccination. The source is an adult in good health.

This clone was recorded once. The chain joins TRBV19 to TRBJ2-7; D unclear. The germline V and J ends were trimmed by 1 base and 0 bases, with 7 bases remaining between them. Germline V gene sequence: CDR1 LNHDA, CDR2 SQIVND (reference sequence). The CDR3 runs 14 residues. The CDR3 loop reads CASSIGVFSYEQYF. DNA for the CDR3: TGTGCCAGTAGTATAGGTGTATTCTCCTACGAGCAGTACTTC.

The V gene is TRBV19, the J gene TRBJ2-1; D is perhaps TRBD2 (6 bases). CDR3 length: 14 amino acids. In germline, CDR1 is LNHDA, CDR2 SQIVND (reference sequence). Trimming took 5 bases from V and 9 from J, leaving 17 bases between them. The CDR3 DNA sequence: TGTGCCAGTAGTGACTCTAGCGTGAGGATTGAGCAGTTCTTC. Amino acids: CASSDSSVRIEQFF.

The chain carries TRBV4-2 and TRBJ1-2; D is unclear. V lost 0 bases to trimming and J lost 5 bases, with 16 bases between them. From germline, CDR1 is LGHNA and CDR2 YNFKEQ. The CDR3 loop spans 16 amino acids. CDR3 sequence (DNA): TGTGCCAGCAGCCAAGAAGGACGGACGGAATCGTATGGCTACACCTTC. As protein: CASSQEGRTESYGYTF.

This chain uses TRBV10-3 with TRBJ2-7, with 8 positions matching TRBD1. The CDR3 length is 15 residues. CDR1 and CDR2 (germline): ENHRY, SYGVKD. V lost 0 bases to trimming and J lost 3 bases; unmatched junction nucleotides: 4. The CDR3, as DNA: TGTGCCATCAGTGAGTCGACAGGGGCCAGCTACGAGCAGTACTTC. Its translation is CAISESTGASYEQYF.

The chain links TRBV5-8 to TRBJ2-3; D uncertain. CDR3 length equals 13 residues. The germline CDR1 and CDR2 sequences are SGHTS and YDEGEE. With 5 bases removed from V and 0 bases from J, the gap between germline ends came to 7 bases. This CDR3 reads CASRLGSTDTQYF. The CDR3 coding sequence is TGTGCCAGCAGGCTGGGGAGCACAGATACGCAGTATTTT.

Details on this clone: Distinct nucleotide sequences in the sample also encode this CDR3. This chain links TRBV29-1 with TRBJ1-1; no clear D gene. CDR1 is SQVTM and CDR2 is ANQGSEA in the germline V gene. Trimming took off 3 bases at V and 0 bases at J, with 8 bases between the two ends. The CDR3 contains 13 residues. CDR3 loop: CSVEGRMNTEAFF. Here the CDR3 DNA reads TGCAGCGTTGAGGGCAGAATGAACACTGAAGCTTTCTTT.

The CDR3 sequence is CASSRDRVGEQYF. The CDR3 DNA reads TGTGCCAGCAGCCGGGACAGGGTAGGCGAGCAGTACTTC. The chain combines TRBV6-5 with TRBJ2-7, with 9 nucleotides matching TRBD1. CDR3 length: 13 amino acids. Trimming at V came to 6 bases and at J to 6 bases, leaving 6 bases not matched to a gene. The germline V gene encodes CDR1 MNHEY and CDR2 SVGAGI.

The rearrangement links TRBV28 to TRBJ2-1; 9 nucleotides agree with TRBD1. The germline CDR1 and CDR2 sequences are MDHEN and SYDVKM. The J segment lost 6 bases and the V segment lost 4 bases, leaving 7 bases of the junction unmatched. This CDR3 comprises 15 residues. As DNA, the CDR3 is TGTGCCAGCAGTTCTCGGGACAGGGAGGGCAATGAGCAGTTCTTC. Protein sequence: CASSSRDREGNEQFF.

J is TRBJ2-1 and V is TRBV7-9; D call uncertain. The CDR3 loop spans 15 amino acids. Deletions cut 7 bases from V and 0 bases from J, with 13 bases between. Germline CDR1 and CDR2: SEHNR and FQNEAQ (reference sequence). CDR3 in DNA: TGTGCCAGCACCCAATTGGGGTTCTCCTACAATGAGCAGTTCTTC. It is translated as CASTQLGFSYNEQFF.

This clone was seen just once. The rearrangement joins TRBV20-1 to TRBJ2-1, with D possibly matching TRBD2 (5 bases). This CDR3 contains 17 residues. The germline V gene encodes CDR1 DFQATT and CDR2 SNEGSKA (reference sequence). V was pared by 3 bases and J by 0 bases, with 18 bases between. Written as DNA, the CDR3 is TGCAGTGCTAGTCCTAGCCCAGATGATTACTCCTACAATGAGCAGTTCTTC. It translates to CSASPSPDDYSYNEQFF.

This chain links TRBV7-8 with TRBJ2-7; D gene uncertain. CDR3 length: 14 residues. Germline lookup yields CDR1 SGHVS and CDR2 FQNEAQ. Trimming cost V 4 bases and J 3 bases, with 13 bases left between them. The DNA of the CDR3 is TGTGCCAGCAGCTCCGACTCGGCAGTCTACGAGCAGTACTTC. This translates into CASSSDSAVYEQYF.

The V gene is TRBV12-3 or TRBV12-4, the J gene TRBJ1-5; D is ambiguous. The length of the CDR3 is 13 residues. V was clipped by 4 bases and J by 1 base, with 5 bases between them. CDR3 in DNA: TGTGCCAGCAGTTATCGGAGCAATCAGCCCCAGCATTTT. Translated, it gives CASSYRSNQPQHF.

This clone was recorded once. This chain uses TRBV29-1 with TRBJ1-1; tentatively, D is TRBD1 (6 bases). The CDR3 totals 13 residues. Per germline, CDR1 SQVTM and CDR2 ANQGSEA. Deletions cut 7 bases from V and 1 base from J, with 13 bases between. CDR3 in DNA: TGCAGCGCTGGTTTGGGGGCGAACACTGAAGCTTTCTTT. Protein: CSAGLGANTEAFF.

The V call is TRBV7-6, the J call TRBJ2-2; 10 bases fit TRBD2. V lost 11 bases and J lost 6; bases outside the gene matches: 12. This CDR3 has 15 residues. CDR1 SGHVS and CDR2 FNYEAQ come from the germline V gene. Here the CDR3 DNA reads TGTGCCGTTCCTCACAGCGGGAGGGTGGCCGGGGAGCTGTTTTTT. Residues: CAVPHSGRVAGELFF.

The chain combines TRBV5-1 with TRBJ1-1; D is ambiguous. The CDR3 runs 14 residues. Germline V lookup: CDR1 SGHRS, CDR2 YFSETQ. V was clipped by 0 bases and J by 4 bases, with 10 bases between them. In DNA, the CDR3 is TGCGCCAGCAGCTTGGAAGGTCGGGGCACTGAAGCTTTCTTT. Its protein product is CASSLEGRGTEAFF.

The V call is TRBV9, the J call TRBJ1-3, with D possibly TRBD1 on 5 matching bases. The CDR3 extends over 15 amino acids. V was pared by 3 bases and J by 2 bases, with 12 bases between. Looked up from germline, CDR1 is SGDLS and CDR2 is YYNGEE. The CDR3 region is CASSASGTAGNTIYF. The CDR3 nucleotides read TGTGCCAGCAGCGCATCCGGGACGGCTGGAAACACCATATATTTT.

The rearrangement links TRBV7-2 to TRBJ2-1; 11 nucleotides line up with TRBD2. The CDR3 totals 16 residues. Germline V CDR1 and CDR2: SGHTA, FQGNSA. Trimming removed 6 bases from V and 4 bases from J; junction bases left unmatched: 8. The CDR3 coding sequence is TGTGCCAGCAGTGTTCCGGGACTAGCGGAGTACAATGAGCAGTTCTTC. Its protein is CASSVPGLAEYNEQFF. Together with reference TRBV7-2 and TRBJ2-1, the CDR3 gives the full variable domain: GAGVSQSPSNKVTEKGKDVELRCDPISGHTALYWYRQSLGQGLEFLIYFQGNSAPDKSGLPSDRFSAERTGGSVSTLTIQRTQQEDSAVYLCASSVPGLAEYNEQFFGPGTRLTVL.

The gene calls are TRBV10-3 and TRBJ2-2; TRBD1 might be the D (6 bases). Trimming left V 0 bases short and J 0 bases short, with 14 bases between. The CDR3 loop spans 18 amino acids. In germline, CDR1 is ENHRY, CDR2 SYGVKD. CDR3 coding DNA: TGTGCCATCAGTGAGTCTGCAGGGGACCGGGCGAACACCGGGGAGCTGTTTTTT. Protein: CAISESAGDRANTGELFF.

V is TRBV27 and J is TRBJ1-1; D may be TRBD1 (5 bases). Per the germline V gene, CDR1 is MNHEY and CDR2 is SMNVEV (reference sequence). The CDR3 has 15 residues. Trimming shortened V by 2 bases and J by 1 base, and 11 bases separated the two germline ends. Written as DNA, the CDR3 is TGTGCCAGCAGTTTAAGGCCTAGGGGGAACACTGAAGCTTTCTTT. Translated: CASSLRPRGNTEAFF.